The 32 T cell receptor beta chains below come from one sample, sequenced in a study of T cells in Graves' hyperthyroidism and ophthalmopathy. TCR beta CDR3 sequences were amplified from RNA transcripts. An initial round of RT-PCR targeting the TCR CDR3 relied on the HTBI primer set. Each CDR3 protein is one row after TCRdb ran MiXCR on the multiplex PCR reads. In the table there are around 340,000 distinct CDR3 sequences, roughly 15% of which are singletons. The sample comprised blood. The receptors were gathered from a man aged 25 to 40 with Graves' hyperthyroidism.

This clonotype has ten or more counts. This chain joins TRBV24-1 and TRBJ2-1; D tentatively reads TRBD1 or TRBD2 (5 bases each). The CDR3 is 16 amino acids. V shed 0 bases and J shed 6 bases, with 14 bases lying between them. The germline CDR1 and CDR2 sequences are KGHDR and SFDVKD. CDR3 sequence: CATSDLGQGRFNEQFF. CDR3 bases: TGTGCCACCAGTGATTTGGGGCAGGGACGCTTCAATGAGCAGTTCTTC.

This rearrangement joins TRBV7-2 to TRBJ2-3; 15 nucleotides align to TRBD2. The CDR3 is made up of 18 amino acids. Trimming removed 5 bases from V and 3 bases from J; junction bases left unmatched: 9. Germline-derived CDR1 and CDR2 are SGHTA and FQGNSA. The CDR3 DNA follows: TGTGCCAGCAGCCCGTGGACTAGCGGGAGGGCCGAGACAGATACGCAGTATTTT. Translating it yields CASSPWTSGRAETDTQYF.

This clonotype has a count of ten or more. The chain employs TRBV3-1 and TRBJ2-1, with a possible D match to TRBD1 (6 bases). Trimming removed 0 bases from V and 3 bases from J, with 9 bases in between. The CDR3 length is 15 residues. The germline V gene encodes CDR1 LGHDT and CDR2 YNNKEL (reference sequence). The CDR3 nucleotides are TGTGCCAGCAGCCAAGACCGGGACAACTACAATGAGCAGTTCTTC. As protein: CASSQDRDNYNEQFF.

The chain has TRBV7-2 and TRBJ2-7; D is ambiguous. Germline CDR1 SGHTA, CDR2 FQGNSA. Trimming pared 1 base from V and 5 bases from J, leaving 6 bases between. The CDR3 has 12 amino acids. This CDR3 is CASSLGHNEQYF. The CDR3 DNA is TGTGCCAGCAGCTTAGGGCACAACGAGCAGTACTTC.

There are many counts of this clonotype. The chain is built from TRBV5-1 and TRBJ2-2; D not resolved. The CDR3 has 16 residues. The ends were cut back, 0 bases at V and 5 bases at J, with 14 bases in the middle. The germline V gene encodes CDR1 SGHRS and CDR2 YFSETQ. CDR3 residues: CASSLGAGRLTGELFF. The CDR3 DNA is TGCGCCAGCAGCTTGGGGGCCGGACGGCTGACCGGGGAGCTGTTTTTT.

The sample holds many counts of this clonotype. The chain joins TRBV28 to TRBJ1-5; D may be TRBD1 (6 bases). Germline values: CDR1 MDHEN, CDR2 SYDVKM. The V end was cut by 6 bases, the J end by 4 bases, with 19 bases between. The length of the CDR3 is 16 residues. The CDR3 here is CASSYRRGKRNQPQHF. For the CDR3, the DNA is TGTGCCAGCAGCTATCGTAGGGGGAAGAGGAATCAGCCCCAGCATTTT.

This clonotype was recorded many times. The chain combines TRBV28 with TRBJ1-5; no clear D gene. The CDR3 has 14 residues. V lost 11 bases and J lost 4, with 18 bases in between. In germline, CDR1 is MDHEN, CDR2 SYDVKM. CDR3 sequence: CAYGLGLFNQPQHF. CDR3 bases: TGTGCCTACGGCCTGGGCCTCTTTAATCAGCCCCAGCATTTT.

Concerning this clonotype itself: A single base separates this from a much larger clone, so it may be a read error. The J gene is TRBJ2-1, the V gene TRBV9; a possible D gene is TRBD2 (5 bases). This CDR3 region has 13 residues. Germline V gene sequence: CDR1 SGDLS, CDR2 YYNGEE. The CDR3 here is CASSVVAGHEQLF. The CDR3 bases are TGTGCCAGCAGCGTAGTTGCGGGCCATGAGCAGCTCTTC. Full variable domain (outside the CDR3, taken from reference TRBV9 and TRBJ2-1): DSGVTQTPKHLITATGQRVTLRCSPRSGDLSVYWYQQSLDQGLQFLIQYYNGEERAKGNILERFSAQQFPDLHSELNLSSLELGDSALYFCASSVVAGHEQLFGPGTRLTVL.

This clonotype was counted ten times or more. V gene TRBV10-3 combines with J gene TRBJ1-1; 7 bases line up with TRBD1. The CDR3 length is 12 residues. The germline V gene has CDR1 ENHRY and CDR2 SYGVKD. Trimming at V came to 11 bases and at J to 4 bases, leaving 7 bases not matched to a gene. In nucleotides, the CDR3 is TGTGCCTCAGGGGGACAGCTCACTGAAGCTTTCTTT. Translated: CASGGQLTEAFF.

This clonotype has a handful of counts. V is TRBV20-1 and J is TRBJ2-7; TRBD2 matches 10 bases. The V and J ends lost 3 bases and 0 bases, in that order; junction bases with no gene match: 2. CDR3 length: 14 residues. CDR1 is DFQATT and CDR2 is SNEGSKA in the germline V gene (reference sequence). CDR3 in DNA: TGCAGTGCTAGGGGGACTAGCGCCTCCTACGAGCAGTACTTC. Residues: CSARGTSASYEQYF.

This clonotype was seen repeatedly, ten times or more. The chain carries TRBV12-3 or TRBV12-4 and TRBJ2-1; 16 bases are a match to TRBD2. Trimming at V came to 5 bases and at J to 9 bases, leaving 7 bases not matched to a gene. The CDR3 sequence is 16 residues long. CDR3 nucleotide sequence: TGTGCCAGCAGTCCCCAGGGACTAGCGGGAGGGCCTGAGCAGTTCTTC. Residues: CASSPQGLAGGPEQFF.

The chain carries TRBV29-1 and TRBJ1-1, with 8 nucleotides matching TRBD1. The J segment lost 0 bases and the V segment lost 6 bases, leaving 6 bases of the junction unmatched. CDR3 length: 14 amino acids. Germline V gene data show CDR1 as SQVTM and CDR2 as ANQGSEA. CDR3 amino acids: CSVSTGVLNTEAFF. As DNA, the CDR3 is TGCAGCGTCTCGACAGGGGTTTTGAACACTGAAGCTTTCTTT.

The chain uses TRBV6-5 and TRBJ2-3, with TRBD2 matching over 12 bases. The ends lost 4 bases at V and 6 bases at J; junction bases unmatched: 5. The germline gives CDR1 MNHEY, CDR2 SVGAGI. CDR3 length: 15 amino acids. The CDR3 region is CASSSTSGGSDTQYF. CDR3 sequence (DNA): TGTGCCAGCAGTTCGACTAGCGGGGGCTCGGATACGCAGTATTTT.

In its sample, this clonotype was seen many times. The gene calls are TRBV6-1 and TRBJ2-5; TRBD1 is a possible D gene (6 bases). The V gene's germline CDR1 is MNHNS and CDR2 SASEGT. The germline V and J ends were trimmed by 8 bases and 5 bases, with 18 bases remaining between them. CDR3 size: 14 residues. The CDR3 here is CASRKTGTGETQYF. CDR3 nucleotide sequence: TGTGCCAGCCGGAAAACAGGGACGGGGGAGACCCAGTACTTC.

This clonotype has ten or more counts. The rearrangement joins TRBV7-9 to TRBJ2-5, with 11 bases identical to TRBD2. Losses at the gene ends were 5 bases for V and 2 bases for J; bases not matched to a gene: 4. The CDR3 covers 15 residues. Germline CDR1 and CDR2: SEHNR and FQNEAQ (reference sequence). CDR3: CASSKGLADQETQYF. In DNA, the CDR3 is TGTGCCAGCAGCAAGGGACTAGCGGATCAAGAGACCCAGTACTTC.

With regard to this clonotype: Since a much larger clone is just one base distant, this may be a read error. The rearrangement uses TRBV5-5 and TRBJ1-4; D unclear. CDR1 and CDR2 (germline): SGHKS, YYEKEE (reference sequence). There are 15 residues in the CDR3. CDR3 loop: CASSLRAATNENLFF. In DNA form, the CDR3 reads TGTGCCAGCAGCTTGCGGGCTGCAACTAATGAAAATCTGTTTTTT.

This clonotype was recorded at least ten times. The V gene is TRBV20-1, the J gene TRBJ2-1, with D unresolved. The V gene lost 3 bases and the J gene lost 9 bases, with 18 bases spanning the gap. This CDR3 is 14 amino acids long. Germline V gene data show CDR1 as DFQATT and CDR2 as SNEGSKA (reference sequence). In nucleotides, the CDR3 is TGCAGTGCTAGGACCCACGGACCGGGCAGTGAGCAGTTCTTC. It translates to CSARTHGPGSEQFF.

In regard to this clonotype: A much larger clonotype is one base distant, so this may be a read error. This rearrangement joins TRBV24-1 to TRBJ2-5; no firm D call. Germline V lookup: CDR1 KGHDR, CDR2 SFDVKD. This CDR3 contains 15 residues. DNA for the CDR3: TGTGCCACCAGTGACACGGGTCGGTCCCAAGAGGCCCAGTACTTC. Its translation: CATSDTGRSQEAQYF.

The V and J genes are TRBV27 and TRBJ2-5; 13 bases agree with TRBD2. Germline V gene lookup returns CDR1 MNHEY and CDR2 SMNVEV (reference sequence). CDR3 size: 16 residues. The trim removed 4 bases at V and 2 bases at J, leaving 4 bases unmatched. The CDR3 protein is CASSSELAGGQETQYF. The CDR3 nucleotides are TGTGCCAGCAGTTCAGAACTAGCGGGAGGGCAAGAGACCCAGTACTTC.

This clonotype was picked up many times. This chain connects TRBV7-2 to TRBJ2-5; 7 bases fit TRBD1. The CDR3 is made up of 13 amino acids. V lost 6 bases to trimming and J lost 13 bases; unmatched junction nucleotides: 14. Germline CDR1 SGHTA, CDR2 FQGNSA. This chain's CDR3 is CASSLQTGRGGYF. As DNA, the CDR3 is TGTGCCAGCAGTCTTCAGACAGGGCGAGGGGGGTACTTC.

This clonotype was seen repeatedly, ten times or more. CDR3 coding DNA: TGTGCCAGCAGCCCCCATCCGAACACTGAAGCTTTCTTT. This gives the protein CASSPHPNTEAFF. The rearrangement joins TRBV3-1 to TRBJ1-1; D is uncertain. The CDR3 sequence is 13 residues long. Germline lookup yields CDR1 LGHDT and CDR2 YNNKEL (reference sequence). V dropped 4 bases and J dropped 1 base, with 7 bases sitting between them.

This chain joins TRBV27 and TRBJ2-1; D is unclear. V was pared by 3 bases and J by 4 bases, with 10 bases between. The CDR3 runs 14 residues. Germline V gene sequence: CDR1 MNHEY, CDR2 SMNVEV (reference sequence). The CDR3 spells CASSFGPAYNEQFF. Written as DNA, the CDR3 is TGTGCCAGCAGTTTTGGGCCGGCTTACAATGAGCAGTTCTTC.

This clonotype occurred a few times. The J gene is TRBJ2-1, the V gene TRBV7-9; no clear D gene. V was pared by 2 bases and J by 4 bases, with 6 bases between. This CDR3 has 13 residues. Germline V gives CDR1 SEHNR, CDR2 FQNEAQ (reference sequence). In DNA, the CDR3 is TGTGCCAGCAGCTTAACTCTATACAATGAGCAGTTCTTC. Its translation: CASSLTLYNEQFF.

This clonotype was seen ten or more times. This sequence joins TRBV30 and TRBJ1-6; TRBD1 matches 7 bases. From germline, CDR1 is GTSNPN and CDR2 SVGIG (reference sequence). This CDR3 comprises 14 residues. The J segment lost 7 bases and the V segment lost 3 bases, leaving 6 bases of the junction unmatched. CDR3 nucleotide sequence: TGTGCCTGGAGCGCGGGACAGTCGAATTCACCCCTCCACTTT. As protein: CAWSAGQSNSPLHF.

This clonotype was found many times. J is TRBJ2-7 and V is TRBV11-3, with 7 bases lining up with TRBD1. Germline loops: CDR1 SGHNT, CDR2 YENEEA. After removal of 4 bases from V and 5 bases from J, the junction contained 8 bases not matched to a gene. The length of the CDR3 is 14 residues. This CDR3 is CASSSRQGADEQYF. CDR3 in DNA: TGTGCCAGCAGCTCCAGACAGGGTGCGGACGAGCAGTACTTC.

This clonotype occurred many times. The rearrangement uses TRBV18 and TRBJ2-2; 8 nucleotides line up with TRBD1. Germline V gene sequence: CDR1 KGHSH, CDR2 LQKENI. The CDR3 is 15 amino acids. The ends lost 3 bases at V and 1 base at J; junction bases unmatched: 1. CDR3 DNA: TGTGCCAGCTCACCGGACAGGGAGAACACCGGGGAGCTGTTTTTT. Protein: CASSPDRENTGELFF.

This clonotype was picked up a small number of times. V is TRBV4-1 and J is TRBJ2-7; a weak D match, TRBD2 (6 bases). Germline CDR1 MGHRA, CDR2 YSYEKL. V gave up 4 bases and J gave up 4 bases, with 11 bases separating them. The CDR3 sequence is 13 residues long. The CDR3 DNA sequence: TGCGCCAGCAGCCGACTAGACTCTTACGAGCAGTACTTC. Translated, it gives CASSRLDSYEQYF.

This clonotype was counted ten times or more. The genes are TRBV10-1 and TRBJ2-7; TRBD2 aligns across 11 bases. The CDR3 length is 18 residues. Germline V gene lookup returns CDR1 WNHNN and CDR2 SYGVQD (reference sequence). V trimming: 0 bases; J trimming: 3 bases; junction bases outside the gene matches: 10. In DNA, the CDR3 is TGCGCCAGCAGTGAGTCACCAGGGACTAGCGGAAAACTCTACGAGCAGTACTTC. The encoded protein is CASSESPGTSGKLYEQYF.

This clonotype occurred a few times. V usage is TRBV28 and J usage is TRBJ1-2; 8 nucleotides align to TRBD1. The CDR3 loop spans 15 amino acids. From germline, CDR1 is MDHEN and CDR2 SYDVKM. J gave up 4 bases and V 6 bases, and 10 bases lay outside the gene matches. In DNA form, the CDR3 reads TGTGCCAGCAGGGGCGGGGGGACAGGACGCTATGGCTACACCTTC. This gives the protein CASRGGGTGRYGYTF.

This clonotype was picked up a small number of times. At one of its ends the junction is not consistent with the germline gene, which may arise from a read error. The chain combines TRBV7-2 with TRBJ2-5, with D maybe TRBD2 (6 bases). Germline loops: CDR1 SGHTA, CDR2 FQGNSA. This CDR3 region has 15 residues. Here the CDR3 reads CASSLGDWAEETQCF. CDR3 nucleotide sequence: TGTGCCAGCAGCTTAGGGGACTGGGCGGAGGAGACCCAGTGCTTC.

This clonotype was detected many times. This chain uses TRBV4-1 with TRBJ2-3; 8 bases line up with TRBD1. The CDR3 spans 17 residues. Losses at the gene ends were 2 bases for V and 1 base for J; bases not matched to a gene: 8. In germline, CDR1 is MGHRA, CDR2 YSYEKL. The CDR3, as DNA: TGCGCCAGCAGCCAACTGGGACAGGCTTTTGGCACAGATACGCAGTATTTT. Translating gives CASSQLGQAFGTDTQYF.

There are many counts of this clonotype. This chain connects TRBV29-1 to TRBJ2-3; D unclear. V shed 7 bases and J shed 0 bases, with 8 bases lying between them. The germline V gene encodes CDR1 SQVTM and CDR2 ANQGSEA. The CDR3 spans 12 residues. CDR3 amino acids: CSASQSTDTQYF. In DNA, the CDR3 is TGCAGCGCCTCGCAAAGCACAGATACGCAGTATTTT.